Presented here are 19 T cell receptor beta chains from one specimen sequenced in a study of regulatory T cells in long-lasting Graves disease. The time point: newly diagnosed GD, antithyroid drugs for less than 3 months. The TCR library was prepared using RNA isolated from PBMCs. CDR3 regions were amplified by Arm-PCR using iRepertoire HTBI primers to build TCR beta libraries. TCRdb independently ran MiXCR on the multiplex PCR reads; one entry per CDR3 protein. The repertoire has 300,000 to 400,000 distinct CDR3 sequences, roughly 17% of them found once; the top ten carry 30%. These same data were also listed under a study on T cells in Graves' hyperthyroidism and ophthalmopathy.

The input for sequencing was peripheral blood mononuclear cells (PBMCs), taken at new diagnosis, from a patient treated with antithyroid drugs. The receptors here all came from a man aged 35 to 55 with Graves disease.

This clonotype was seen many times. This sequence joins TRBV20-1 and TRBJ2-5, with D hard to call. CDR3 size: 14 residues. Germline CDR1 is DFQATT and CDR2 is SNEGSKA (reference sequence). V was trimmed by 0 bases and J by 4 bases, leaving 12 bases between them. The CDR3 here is CSARDPRTRETQYF. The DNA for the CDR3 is TGCAGTGCTAGAGACCCCAGAACGCGAGAGACCCAGTACTTC.

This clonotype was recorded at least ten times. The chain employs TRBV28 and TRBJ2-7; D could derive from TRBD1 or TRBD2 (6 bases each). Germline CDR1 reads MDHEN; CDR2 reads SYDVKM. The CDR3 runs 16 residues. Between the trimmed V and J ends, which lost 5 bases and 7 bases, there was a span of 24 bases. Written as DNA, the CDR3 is TGTGCCAGCAGTACCGCTTCTCGGGGGCGGTCGGGAGAGCAGTACTTC. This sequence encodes CASSTASRGRSGEQYF.

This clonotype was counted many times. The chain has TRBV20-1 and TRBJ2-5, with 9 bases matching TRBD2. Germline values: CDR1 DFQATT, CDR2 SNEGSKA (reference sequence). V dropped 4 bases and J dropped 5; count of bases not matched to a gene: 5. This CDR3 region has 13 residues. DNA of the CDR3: TGCAGTGCTATAGCGGGGGATGGGGAGACCCAGTACTTC. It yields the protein CSAIAGDGETQYF.

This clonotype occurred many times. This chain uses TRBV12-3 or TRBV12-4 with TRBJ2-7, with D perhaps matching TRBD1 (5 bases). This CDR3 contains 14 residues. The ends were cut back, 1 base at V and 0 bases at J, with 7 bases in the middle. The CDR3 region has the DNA TGTGCCAGCAGTTTAGGGGGCACCTCCTACGAGCAGTACTTC. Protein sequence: CASSLGGTSYEQYF.

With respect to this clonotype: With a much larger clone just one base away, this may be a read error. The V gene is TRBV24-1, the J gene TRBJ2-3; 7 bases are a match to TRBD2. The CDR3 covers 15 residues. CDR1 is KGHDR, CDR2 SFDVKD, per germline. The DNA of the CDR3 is TGTGCCATCAGTGCTGTGGCGGGGGGCACAGATACGCAGTATTTT. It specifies CAISAVAGGTDTQYF.

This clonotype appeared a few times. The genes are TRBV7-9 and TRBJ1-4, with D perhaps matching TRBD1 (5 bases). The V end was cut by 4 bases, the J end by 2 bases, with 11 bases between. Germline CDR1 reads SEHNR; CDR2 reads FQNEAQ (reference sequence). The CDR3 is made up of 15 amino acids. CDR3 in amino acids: CASSSVGGTNEKLFF. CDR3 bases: TGTGCCAGCAGCTCGGTGGGGGGGACTAATGAAAAACTGTTTTTT.

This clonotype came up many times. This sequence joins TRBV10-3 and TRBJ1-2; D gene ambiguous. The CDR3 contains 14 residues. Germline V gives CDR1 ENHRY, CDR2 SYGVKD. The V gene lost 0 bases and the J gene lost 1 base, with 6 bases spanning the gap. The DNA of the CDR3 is TGTGCCATCAGTGAGTCGGCGTTTAACTATGGCTACACCTTC. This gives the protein CAISESAFNYGYTF.

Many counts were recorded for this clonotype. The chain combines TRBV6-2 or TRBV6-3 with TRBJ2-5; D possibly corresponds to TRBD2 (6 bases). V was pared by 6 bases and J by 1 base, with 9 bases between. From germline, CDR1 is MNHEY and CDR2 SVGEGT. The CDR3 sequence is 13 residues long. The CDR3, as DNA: TGTGCCAGCAGGGTTAGCGGCCAAGAGACCCAGTACTTC. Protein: CASRVSGQETQYF.

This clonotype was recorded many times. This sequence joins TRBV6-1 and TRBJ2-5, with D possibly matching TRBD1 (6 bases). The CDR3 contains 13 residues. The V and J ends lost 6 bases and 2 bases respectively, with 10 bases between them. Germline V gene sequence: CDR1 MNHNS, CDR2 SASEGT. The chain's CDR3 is CASRRQGQETQYF. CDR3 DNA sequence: TGTGCCAGCAGGAGGCAGGGGCAAGAGACCCAGTACTTC.

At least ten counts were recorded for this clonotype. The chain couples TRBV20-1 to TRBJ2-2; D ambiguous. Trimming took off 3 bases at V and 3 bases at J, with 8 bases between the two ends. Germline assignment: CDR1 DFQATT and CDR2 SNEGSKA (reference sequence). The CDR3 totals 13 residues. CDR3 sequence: CSARNTDTGELFF. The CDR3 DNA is TGCAGTGCTAGGAACACAGACACCGGGGAGCTGTTTTTT.

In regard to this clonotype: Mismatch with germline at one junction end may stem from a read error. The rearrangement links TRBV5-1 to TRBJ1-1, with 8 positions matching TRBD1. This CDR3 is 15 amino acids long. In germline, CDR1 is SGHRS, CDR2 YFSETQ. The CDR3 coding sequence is TGCGCCAGCAGCTTCCAGGGGGCTGGGGACACTGAAGCTTCCTTT. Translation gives CASSFQGAGDTEASF. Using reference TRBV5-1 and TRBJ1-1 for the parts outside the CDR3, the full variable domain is KAGVTQTPRYLIKTRGQQVTLSCSPISGHRSVSWYQQTPGQGLQFLFEYFSETQRNKGNFPGRFSGRQFSNSRSEMNVSTLELGDSALYLCASSFQGAGDTEASFGQGTRLTVV.

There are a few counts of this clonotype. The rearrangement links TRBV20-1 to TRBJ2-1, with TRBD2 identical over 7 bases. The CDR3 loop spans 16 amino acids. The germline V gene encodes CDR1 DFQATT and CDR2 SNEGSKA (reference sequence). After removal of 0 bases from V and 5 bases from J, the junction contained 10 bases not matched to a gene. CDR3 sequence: CSARDPLSGENNEQFF. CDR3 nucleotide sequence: TGCAGTGCTAGAGATCCGCTGAGCGGGGAAAACAATGAGCAGTTCTTC.

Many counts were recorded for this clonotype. The CDR3 loop is CASSRRDSLNTGELFF. CDR3 DNA: TGTGCCAGCAGCCGTCGGGACAGCCTGAACACCGGGGAGCTGTTTTTT. The chain employs TRBV5-5 and TRBJ2-2, with 7 bases matching TRBD1. CDR3 size: 16 residues. Per the germline V gene, CDR1 is SGHKS and CDR2 is YYEKEE (reference sequence). The trim removed 4 bases at V and 1 base at J, leaving 7 bases unmatched.

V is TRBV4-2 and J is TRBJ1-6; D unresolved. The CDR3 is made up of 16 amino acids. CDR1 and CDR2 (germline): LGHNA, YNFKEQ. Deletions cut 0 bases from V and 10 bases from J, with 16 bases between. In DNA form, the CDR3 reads TGTGCCAGCAGCCAAGAATCGCGGGGAGGGCCATCACCCCTCCACTTT. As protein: CASSQESRGGPSPLHF.

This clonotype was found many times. The CDR3 bases are TGTGCCAGCAGCAAGGAACAGGGCTACAATGAGCAGTTCTTC. This sequence encodes CASSKEQGYNEQFF. The J gene is TRBJ2-1, the V gene TRBV7-9; D possibly corresponds to TRBD1 (6 bases). The ends were cut back, 5 bases at V and 3 bases at J, with 11 bases in the middle. The CDR3 consists of 14 residues. CDR1 and CDR2 from the germline V gene are SEHNR and FQNEAQ (reference sequence).

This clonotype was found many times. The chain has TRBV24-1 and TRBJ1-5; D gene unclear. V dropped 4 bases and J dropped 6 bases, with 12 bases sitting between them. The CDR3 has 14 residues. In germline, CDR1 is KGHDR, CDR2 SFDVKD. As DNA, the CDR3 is TGTGCCACCAGTGACCGTGACATTGGTCAGCCCCAGCATTTT. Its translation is CATSDRDIGQPQHF.

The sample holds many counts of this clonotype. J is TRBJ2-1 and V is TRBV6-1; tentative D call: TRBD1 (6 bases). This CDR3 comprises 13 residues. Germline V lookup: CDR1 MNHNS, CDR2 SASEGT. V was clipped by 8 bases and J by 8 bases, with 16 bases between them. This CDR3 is CASATQQGYEQFF. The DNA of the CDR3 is TGTGCCAGCGCTACCCAACAGGGCTATGAGCAGTTCTTC.

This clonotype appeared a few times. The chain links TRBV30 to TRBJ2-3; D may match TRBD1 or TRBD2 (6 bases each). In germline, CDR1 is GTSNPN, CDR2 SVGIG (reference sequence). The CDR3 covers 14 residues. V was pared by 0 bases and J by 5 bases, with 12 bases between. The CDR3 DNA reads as TGTGCCTGGAGTGTAAAGGGGGGCCAAGATACGCAGTATTTT. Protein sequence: CAWSVKGGQDTQYF.

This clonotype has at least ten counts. The CDR3 reads CASSPLNQPQHF. The DNA for the CDR3 is TGTGCCAGCAGTCCACTTAATCAGCCCCAGCATTTT. The V call is TRBV28, the J call TRBJ1-5, with no clear D. CDR1 is MDHEN and CDR2 is SYDVKM in the germline V gene. The V gene lost 5 bases and the J gene lost 4 bases, with 6 bases spanning the gap. There are 12 residues in the CDR3.